This paragraph covers one T cell receptor beta chain sequence. Original methodology: Quantification of nucleated cells was approximated via reference gene primer amplification. TCRdb's table, derived via immunoSEQ multiplex PCR, lists solely in-frame clones and lacks some. V, J and clone size derive from that table, while D and trimming were established from the DNA sequence. The sample has some 80,000 clones; about 83% are singletons. This sample is drawn from a study of blood T cell repertoires in COVID-19. Study-wide context: Sites across the United States, Italy and Spain contributed samples from acute and convalescent COVID-19.

The V end lost 0 bases, the J end lost 14 bases, and 10 bases lay between the germline ends. The CDR3 totals 11 residues. The chain couples TRBV12-3 or TRBV12-4 to TRBJ1-2; D gene uncertain. This sequence originates from a human donor in a cohort sampled during active COVID-19. Sequenced material: peripheral blood. The CDR3 DNA follows: TGTGCCAGCAGTTTAGCGGGAGGGCAAACCTTC. It translates to CASSLAGGQTF.